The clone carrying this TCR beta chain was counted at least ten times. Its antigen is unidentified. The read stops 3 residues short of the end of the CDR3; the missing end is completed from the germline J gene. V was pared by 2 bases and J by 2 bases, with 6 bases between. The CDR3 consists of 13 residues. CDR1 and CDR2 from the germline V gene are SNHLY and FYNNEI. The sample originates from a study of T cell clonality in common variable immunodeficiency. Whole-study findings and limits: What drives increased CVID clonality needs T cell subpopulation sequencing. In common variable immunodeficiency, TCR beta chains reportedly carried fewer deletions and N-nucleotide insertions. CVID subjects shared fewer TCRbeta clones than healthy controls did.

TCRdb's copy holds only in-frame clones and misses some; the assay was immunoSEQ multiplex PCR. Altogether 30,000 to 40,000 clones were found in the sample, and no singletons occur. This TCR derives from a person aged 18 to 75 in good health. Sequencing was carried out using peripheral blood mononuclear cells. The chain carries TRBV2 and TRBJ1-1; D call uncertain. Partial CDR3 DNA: TGTGCCAGCAGTGAACCCCCAAACACTGAA. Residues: CASSEPPNTE. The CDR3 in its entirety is CASSEPPNTEAFF.